This is a list of T cell receptor beta chains from one sample in a study of OX40 agonist ivuxolimab in advanced cancers. Produced via immunoSEQ multiplex PCR; TCRdb's table is partial and in-frame only. The sample includes fewer than 20,000 clones, roughly 75% of them seen just once. The source material was CD4+ or CD8+ T cells sorted from blood, sampled in a trial of the OX40 agonist ivuxolimab. These receptors were collected from an adult with an advanced solid tumor such as melanoma, head and neck, liver or kidney cancer. CDR3s include the opening cysteine and the closing phenylalanine or tryptophan. Each record gives: V gene, D gene, J gene, clone size, CDR3 protein, CDR3 DNA. D genes are given only for firm matches. Not every row has a clone size; where given, it reads once, few, many or a size class.

v_call: TRBV5-1; d_call: TRBD1; j_call: TRBJ2-6; clone_size: .; cdr3_aa: CASSLAPTVGQGLVVGSGANVLTF; cdr3_nt: TGCGCCAGCAGCTTGGCGCCAACTGTGGGACAGGGTCTGGTTGTGGGTTCTGGGGCCAACGTCCTGACTTTC
v_call: TRBV6-6; d_call: TRBD1; j_call: TRBJ1-5; clone_size: .; cdr3_aa: CASSYSTGDNQPQHF; cdr3_nt: TGTGCCAGCAGTTACTCGACAGGGGACAATCAGCCCCAGCATTTT
v_call: TRBV6-5; d_call: TRBD2; j_call: TRBJ2-1; clone_size: .; cdr3_aa: CASSYWTSAWNEQFF; cdr3_nt: TGTGCCAGCAGTTACTGGACTAGCGCGTGGAATGAGCAGTTCTTC
v_call: TRBV6-6; d_call: .; j_call: TRBJ2-5; clone_size: .; cdr3_aa: CASSSTSLKGYGTQYF; cdr3_nt: TGTGCCAGCAGTTCTACGTCCTTGAAGGGGTATGGGACCCAGTACTTC
v_call: TRBV6-9; d_call: .; j_call: TRBJ2-1; clone_size: .; cdr3_aa: CASSYFRYTEQFF; cdr3_nt: TGTGCCAGCAGTTATTTCCGCTATACTGAGCAGTTCTTC
v_call: TRBV21-1; d_call: .; j_call: TRBJ2-7; clone_size: .; cdr3_aa: CASSAGWLGEQYF; cdr3_nt: TGTGCCAGCAGCGCCGGGTGGCTGGGCGAGCAGTACTTC
v_call: TRBV4-2; d_call: .; j_call: TRBJ2-2; clone_size: .; cdr3_aa: CASSQGVTGPGELFF; cdr3_nt: TGTGCCAGCAGCCAAGGGGTGACGGGGCCCGGGGAGCTGTTTTTT
v_call: TRBV28; d_call: .; j_call: TRBJ2-5; clone_size: once; cdr3_aa: CAIKRAVQETQYF; cdr3_nt: TGTGCCATTAAGCGGGCTGTCCAAGAGACCCAGTACTTC
v_call: TRBV9; d_call: TRBD1; j_call: TRBJ2-7; clone_size: .; cdr3_aa: CASSVGTGNEQYF; cdr3_nt: TGTGCCAGCAGCGTAGGGACAGGGAACGAGCAGTACTTC
v_call: TRBV7-3; d_call: .; j_call: TRBJ2-3; clone_size: few; cdr3_aa: CASSSNGADTQYF; cdr3_nt: TGTGCCAGCAGCTCGAACGGGGCAGATACGCAGTATTTT
v_call: TRBV6-4; d_call: TRBD2; j_call: TRBJ2-5; clone_size: few; cdr3_aa: CASSEGTSGQETQYF; cdr3_nt: TGTGCCAGCAGTGAAGGGACTAGCGGTCAAGAGACCCAGTACTTC
v_call: TRBV9; d_call: .; j_call: TRBJ2-7; clone_size: .; cdr3_aa: CASSNSPDYYEQYF; cdr3_nt: TGTGCCAGCAGCAACTCCCCGGACTACTACGAGCAGTACTTC
v_call: TRBV6-5; d_call: TRBD2; j_call: TRBJ2-3; clone_size: medium-sized; cdr3_aa: CASSYSTSGSTDTQYF; cdr3_nt: TGTGCCAGCAGTTACTCGACTAGCGGGAGCACAGATACGCAGTATTTT
v_call: TRBV27; d_call: .; j_call: TRBJ1-1; clone_size: .; cdr3_aa: CASGLTPDRRMNTEAFF; cdr3_nt: TGTGCCAGCGGATTAACTCCTGACCGACGAATGAACACTGAAGCTTTCTTT
v_call: TRBV29-1; d_call: .; j_call: TRBJ1-2; clone_size: .; cdr3_aa: CSVAEDSFYGYTF; cdr3_nt: TGCAGCGTTGCCGAGGACAGTTTCTATGGCTACACCTTC
v_call: TRBV7-9; d_call: TRBD1; j_call: TRBJ2-5; clone_size: few; cdr3_aa: CASRGIGQETQYF; cdr3_nt: TGTGCCTCCAGGGGGATTGGGCAAGAGACCCAGTACTTC
v_call: TRBV5-4; d_call: .; j_call: TRBJ2-5; clone_size: .; cdr3_aa: CASNSRGSGETQYF; cdr3_nt: TGTGCCAGCAACTCGAGGGGTTCCGGAGAGACCCAGTACTTC
v_call: TRBV28; d_call: TRBD2; j_call: TRBJ2-1; clone_size: .; cdr3_aa: CASGTSGAGEQFF; cdr3_nt: TGTGCCAGCGGGACTAGCGGGGCTGGTGAGCAGTTCTTC
v_call: TRBV12-5; d_call: TRBD1; j_call: TRBJ2-7; clone_size: .; cdr3_aa: CASGTGQGTYEQYF; cdr3_nt: TGTGCTAGTGGTACCGGACAGGGGACATACGAGCAGTACTTC
v_call: TRBV27; d_call: TRBD1; j_call: TRBJ1-1; clone_size: few; cdr3_aa: CASSPGQGPTEAFF; cdr3_nt: TGTGCCAGCAGTCCAGGACAGGGTCCTACTGAAGCTTTCTTT
v_call: TRBV27; d_call: .; j_call: TRBJ2-5; clone_size: .; cdr3_aa: CASSLSPTQETQYF; cdr3_nt: TGTGCCAGCAGTTTATCGCCCACCCAAGAGACCCAGTACTTC
v_call: TRBV6-5; d_call: .; j_call: TRBJ2-7; clone_size: few; cdr3_aa: CASSALGASYEQYF; cdr3_nt: TGTGCCAGCAGCGCCTTGGGGGCCTCCTACGAGCAGTACTTC
v_call: TRBV28; d_call: .; j_call: TRBJ2-5; clone_size: few; cdr3_aa: CASSLSRREKETQYF; cdr3_nt: TGTGCCAGCAGTTTAAGTAGGCGAGAAAAAGAGACCCAGTACTTC
v_call: TRBV6-5; d_call: .; j_call: TRBJ2-2; clone_size: .; cdr3_aa: CASSYSPGELFF; cdr3_nt: TGTGCCAGCAGTTACTCTCCCGGGGAGCTGTTTTTT